This TCR beta chain was recorded in a study of T cells in localized non-small cell lung cancer. Study results and caveats: Since sequencing was restricted to only one region of the tumor, intratumor heterogeneity remains a possibility. A median of about 58 of the top 100 tumor clones appeared in adjacent lung, which was paired and uninvolved.

Repertoires were generated with immunoSEQ multiplex PCR, while TCRdb's copy carries only in-frame clones and drops some. The table records a few thousand clones, more than 20% of them present only once. About this clone itself: Its target is unknown.

Per the germline V gene, CDR1 is LNHNV and CDR2 is YYDKDF (reference sequence). The CDR3 extends over 19 amino acids. V gave up 4 bases and J gave up 0 bases; unmatched junction bases: 11. The chain uses TRBV15 and TRBJ2-6; TRBD1 aligns across 8 bases. The sample was lung tumor tissue, taken before any cancer treatment. The TCR sequence derives from a female donor of 60 years or more with stage I lung adenocarcinoma. The CDR3 spells CATSKRGQVPSSGANVLTF. The CDR3 bases are TGTGCCACCAGCAAAAGGGGACAGGTCCCCTCCTCTGGGGCCAACGTCCTGACTTTC.